Below, 5 T cell receptor beta chains from the same sample are listed, as sequenced in a study of Graves' ophthalmopathy and Graves' hyperthyroidism (dated by TCRdb to about 2018). The data were produced on an Illumina HiSeq 2000. TCR beta CDR3 regions were amplified from RNA transcripts for repertoire sequencing. The first round of RT-PCR was done with HTBI primers and the Qiagen OneStep RT-PCR kit, and was followed by a second round of multiplex PCR, then size selection and purification. The public reads were reanalyzed by TCRdb: fastp trimming at Q25, MiXCR alignment, in-frame beta chains only. Identical CDR3 proteins give one entry, which carries the most common genes and DNA. The sample table records approximately 1.2 million distinct CDR3 sequences; 35% to 45% of these occur just once. The ten largest clones take up approximately 12% of the sample. The sample comprised peripheral blood or thyroid tissue (not recorded which). These receptors came from an adult man with Graves' hyperthyroidism.

In this sample, this clonotype turned up a few times. V usage is TRBV6-1 and J usage is TRBJ1-2, with 11 bases lining up with TRBD1. Trimming removed 2 bases from V and 6 bases from J; junction bases left unmatched: 11. CDR1 MNHNS and CDR2 SASEGT come from the germline V gene. The CDR3 runs to 17 residues. As DNA, the CDR3 is TGTGCCAGCAGTGAATCTATAGGGGGACAGGGGGGCGATGGCTACACCTTC. Amino acid sequence: CASSESIGGQGGDGYTF.

Ten or more counts support this clonotype. The V call is TRBV13, the J call TRBJ1-1; no reliable D call. The CDR3 has 13 amino acids. V was pared by 1 base and J by 4 bases, with 7 bases between. Per germline, CDR1 PRHDT and CDR2 FYEKMQ (reference sequence). CDR3 nucleotide sequence: TGTGCCAGCAGCTTAGCCGATGGCACTGAAGCTTTCTTT. Protein: CASSLADGTEAFF. Full variable domain (missing parts from reference TRBV13 and TRBJ1-1): AAGVIQSPRHLIKEKRETATLKCYPIPRHDTVYWYQQGPGQDPQFLISFYEKMQSDKGSIPDRFSAQQFSDYHSELNMSSLELGDSALYFCASSLADGTEAFFGQGTRLTVV.

J is TRBJ1-2 and V is TRBV19; the D gene is possibly TRBD1 (6 bases). Trimming took off 10 bases at V and 4 bases at J, with 19 bases between the two ends. Looked up from germline, CDR1 is LNHDA and CDR2 is SQIVND (reference sequence). CDR3 length: 14 amino acids. CDR3 nucleotides: TGTGCCACTTTTGACTACAGGACAGTCTATGGCTACACCTTC. It codes for CATFDYRTVYGYTF.

This clonotype has just one count. Since a much larger clone is just one base distant, this may be a read error. The chain uses TRBV7-2 and TRBJ1-3; D might be TRBD1 (5 bases). In germline, CDR1 is SGHTA, CDR2 FQGNSA. This CDR3 region has 17 residues. Trimming took 5 bases from V and 1 from J, leaving 18 bases between them. CDR3 sequence: CASSIGRGPGSGNTIYF. DNA of the CDR3: TGTGCCAGCAGCATAGGCCGGGGACCAGGGTCTGGAAACACCATATATTTT.

The table lists this clonotype with many counts. The CDR3 DNA reads as TGCAGTGCTAGAGAGGGCATGAGAACTGAAGCTTTCTTT. This gives the protein CSAREGMRTEAFF. The genes are TRBV20-1 and TRBJ1-1; unclear D gene. V was trimmed by 0 bases and J by 5 bases, leaving 10 bases between them. Germline V lookup: CDR1 DFQATT, CDR2 SNEGSKA (reference sequence). The CDR3 runs 13 residues.